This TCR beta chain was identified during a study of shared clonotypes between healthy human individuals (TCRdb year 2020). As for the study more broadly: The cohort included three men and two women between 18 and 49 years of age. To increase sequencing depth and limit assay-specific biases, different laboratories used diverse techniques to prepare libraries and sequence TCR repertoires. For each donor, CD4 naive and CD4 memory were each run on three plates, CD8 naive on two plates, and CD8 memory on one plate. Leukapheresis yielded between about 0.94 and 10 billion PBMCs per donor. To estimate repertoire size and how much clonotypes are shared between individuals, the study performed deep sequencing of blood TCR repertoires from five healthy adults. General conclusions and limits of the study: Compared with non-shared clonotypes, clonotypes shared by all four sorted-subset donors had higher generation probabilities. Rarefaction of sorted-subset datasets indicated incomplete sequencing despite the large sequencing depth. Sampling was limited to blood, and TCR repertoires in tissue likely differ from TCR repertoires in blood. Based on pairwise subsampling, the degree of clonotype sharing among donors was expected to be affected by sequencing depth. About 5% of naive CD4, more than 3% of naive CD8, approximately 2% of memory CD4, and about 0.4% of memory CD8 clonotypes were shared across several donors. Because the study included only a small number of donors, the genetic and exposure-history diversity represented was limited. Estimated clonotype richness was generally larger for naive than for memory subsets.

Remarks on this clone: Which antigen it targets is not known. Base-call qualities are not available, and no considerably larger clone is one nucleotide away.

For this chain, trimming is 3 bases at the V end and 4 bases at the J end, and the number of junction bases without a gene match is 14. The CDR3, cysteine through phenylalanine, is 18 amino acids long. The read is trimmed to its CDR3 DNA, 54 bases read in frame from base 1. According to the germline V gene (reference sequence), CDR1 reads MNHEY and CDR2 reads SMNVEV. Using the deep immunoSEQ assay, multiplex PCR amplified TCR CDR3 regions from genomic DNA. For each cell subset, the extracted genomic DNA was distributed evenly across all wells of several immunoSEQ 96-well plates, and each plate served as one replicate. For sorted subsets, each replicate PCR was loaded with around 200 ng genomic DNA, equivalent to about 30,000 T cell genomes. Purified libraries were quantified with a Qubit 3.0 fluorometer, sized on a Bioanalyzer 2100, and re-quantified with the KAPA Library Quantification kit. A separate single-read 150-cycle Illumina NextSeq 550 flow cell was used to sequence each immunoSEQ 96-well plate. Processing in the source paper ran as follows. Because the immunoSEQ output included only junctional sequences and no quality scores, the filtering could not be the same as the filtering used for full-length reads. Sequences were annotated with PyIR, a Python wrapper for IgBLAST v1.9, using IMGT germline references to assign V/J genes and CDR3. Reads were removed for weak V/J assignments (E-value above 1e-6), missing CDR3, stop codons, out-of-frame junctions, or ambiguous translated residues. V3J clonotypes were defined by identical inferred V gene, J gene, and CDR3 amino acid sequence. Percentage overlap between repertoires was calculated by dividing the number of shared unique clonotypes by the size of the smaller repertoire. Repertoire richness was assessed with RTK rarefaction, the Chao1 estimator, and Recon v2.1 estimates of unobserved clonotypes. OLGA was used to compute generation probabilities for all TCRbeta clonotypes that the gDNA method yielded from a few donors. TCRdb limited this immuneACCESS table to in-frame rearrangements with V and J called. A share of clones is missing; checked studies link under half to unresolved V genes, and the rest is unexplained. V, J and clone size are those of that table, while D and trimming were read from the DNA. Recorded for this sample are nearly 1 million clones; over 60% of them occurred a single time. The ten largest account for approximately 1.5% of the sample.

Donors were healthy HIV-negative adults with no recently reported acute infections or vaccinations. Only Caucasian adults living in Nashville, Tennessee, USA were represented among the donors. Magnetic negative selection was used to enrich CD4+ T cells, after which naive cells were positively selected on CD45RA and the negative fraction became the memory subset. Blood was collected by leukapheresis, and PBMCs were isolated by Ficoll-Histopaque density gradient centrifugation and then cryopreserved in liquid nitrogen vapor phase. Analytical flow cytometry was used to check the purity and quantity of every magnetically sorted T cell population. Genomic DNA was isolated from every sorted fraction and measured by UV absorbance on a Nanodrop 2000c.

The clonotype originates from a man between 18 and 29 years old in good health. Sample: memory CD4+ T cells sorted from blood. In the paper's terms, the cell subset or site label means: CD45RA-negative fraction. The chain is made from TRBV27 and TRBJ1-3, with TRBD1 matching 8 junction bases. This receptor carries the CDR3 CASSLRGTGATSGNTIYF. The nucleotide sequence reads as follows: TGTGCCAGCAGTTTGAGGGGGACAGGCGCAACCTCGGGAAACACCATATATTTT.